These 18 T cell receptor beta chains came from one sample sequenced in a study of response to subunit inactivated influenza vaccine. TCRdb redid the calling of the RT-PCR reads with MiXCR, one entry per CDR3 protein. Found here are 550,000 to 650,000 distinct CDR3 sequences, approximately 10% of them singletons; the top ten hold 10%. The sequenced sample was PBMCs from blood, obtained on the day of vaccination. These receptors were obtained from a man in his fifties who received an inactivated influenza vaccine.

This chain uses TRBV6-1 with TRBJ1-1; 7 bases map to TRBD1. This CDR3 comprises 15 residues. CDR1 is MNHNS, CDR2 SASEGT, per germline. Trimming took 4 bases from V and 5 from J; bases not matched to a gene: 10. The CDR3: CASSGTGTVSTEAFF. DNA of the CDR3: TGTGCCAGCAGTGGGACCGGGACAGTGAGTACTGAAGCTTTCTTT.

DNA for the CDR3: TGTGCCAGCAGTTCTACTAGCGGGGGCTCCCCCTACGAGCAGTACTTC. This encodes CASSSTSGGSPYEQYF. The V gene is TRBV28, the J gene TRBJ2-7; 11 bases agree with TRBD2. The V and J ends lost 4 bases and 2 bases, in that order; junction bases with no gene match: 7. CDR1 is MDHEN and CDR2 is SYDVKM in the germline V gene. The CDR3 consists of 16 residues.

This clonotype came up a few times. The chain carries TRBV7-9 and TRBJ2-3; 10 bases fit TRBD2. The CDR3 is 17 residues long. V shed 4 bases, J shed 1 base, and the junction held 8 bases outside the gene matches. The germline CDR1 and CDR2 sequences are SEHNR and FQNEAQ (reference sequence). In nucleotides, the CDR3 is TGTGCCAGCAGCTGGCCCCTCCTAGCGGGAGGCACAGATACGCAGTATTTT. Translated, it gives CASSWPLLAGGTDTQYF.

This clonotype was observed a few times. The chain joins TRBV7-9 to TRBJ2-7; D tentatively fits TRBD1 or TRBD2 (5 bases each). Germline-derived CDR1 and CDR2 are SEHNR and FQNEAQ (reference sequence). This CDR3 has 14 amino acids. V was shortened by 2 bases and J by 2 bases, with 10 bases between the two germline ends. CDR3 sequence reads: CASSLWDGAYEQYF. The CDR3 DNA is TGTGCCAGCAGCTTATGGGACGGAGCCTACGAGCAGTACTTC.

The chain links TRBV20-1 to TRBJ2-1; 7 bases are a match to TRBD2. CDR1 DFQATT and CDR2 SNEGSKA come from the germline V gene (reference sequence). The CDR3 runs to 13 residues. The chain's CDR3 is CSAPGGGNNEQFF. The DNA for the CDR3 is TGCAGCGCACCGGGAGGAGGGAACAATGAGCAGTTCTTC.

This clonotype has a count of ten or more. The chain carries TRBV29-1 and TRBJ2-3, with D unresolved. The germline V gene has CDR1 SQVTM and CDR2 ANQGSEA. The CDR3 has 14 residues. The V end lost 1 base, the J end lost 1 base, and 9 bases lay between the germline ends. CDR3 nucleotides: TGCAGCGTTGAAGTGTGGGGTCGCACAGATACGCAGTATTTT. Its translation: CSVEVWGRTDTQYF.

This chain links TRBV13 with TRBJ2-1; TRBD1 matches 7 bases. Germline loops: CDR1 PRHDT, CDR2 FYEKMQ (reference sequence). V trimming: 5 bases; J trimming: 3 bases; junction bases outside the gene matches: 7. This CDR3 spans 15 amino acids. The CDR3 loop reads CASSEGQILYNEQFF. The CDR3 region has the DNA TGTGCCAGCAGCGAGGGACAGATCCTCTACAATGAGCAGTTCTTC.

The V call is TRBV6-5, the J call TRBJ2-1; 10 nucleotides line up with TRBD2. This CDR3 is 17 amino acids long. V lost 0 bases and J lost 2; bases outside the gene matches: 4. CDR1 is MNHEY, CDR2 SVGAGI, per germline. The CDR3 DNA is TGTGCCAGCAGTTACTCAAGCGGGGGGGAAGCCTACAATGAGCAGTTCTTC. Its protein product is CASSYSSGGEAYNEQFF.

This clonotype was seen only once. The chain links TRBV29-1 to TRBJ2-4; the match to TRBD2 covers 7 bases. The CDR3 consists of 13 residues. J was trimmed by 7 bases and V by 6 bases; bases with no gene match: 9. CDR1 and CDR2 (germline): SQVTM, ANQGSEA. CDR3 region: CSVAPGGMNIQYF. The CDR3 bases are TGCAGCGTGGCCCCCGGGGGGATGAACATTCAGTACTTC.

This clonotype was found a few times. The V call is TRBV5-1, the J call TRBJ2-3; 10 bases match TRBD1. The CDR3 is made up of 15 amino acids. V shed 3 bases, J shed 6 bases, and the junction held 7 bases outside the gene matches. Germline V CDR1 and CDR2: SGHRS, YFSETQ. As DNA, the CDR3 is TGCGCCAGCAGCTCGAGGACAGGGGGACCTGATACGCAGTATTTT. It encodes CASSSRTGGPDTQYF.

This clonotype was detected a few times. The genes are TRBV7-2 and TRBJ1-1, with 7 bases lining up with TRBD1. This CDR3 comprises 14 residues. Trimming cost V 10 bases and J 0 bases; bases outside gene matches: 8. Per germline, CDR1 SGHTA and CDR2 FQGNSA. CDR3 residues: CATLGTAMNTEAFF. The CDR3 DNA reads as TGTGCCACCCTCGGGACAGCAATGAACACTGAAGCTTTCTTT.

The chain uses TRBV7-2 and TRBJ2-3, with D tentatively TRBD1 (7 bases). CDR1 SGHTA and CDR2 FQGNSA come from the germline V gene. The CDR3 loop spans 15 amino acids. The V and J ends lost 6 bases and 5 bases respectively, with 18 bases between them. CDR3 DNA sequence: TGTGCCAGCAGGGCTGGGGACAGCGGGTTAGATACGCAGTATTTT. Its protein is CASRAGDSGLDTQYF.

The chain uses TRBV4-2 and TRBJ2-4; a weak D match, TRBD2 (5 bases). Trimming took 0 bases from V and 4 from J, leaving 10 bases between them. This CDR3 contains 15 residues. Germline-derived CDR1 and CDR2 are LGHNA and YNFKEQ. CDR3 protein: CASSQDASHKNIQYF. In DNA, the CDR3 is TGTGCCAGCAGCCAAGATGCTAGCCATAAAAACATTCAGTACTTC.

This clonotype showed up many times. In DNA form, the CDR3 reads TGTGCCAGCAGCCCCGGGACCGGGGCCCCTGAAGCTTTCTTT. Translating gives CASSPGTGAPEAFF. This rearrangement joins TRBV7-9 to TRBJ1-1, with D maybe TRBD1 (5 bases). CDR3 length: 14 residues. Germline values: CDR1 SEHNR, CDR2 FQNEAQ (reference sequence). V dropped 5 bases and J dropped 6 bases, with 16 bases sitting between them.

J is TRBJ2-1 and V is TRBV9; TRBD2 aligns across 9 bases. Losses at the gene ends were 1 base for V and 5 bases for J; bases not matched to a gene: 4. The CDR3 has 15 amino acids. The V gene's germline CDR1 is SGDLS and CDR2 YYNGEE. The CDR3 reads CASSVWLAGNNEQFF. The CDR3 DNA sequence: TGTGCCAGCAGCGTATGGCTAGCGGGAAACAATGAGCAGTTCTTC.

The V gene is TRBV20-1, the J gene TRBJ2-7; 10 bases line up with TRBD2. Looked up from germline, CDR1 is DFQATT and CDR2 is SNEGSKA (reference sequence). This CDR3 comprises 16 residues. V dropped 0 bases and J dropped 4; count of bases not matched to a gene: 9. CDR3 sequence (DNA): TGCAGTGCTAGAGATTCAACTAGCGGGGCGACTTACGAGCAGTACTTC. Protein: CSARDSTSGATYEQYF.

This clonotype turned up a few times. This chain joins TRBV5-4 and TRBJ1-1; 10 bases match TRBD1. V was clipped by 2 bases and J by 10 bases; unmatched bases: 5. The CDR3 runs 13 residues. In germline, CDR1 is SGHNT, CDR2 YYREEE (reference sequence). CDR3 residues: CASSLWDRGTAFF. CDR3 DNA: TGTGCCAGCAGCTTATGGGACAGGGGAACAGCTTTCTTT.

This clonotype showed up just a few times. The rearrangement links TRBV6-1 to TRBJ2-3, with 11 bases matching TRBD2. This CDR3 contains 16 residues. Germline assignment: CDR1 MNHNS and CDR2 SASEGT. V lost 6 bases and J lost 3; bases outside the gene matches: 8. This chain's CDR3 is CASSLRLAGRTDTQYF. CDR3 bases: TGTGCCAGCAGCCTAAGACTAGCGGGAAGGACAGATACGCAGTATTTT.